The 15 T cell receptor beta chains in this list originate from one sample, sequenced in a study of response to subunit inactivated influenza vaccine. One entry per CDR3 protein, called by TCRdb with MiXCR from the RT-PCR reads. This table holds approximately 700,000 distinct CDR3 sequences, roughly 14% found once. The sample here was PBMCs from blood, taken less than 13 days after vaccination. The source is a man over 45 who received an inactivated influenza vaccine.

The chain joins TRBV7-7 to TRBJ2-2; 10 bases match TRBD2. Trimming cost V 5 bases and J 2 bases; bases outside gene matches: 11. CDR1 and CDR2 from the germline V gene are SSHAT and FNYEAQ (reference sequence). The CDR3 length is 18 residues. The CDR3 reads CASSRGLASHLNTGELFF. As DNA, the CDR3 is TGTGCCAGCAGCCGGGGACTAGCGTCCCATTTAAACACCGGGGAGCTGTTTTTT.

This clonotype has a count of ten or more. The chain joins TRBV3-1 to TRBJ2-1, with D uncertain. This CDR3 has 12 residues. V gave up 6 bases and J gave up 7 bases, with 10 bases separating them. CDR1 and CDR2 (germline): LGHDT, YNNKEL (reference sequence). CDR3 sequence reads: CASSSIKNEQFF. In DNA, the CDR3 is TGTGCCAGCAGTTCAATTAAGAATGAGCAGTTCTTC.

The V call is TRBV6-5, the J call TRBJ2-1, with TRBD1 as a possible D gene (5 bases). This CDR3 contains 17 residues. In germline, CDR1 is MNHEY, CDR2 SVGAGI. The V gene lost 5 bases and the J gene lost 5 bases, with 22 bases spanning the gap. The CDR3 sequence is CASSTEPGPRKDNEQFF. CDR3 in DNA: TGTGCCAGCAGTACCGAACCAGGGCCGCGGAAAGACAATGAGCAGTTCTTC.

Only a few counts were recorded for this clonotype. The rearrangement joins TRBV4-2 to TRBJ2-3; the match to TRBD2 covers 7 bases. V lost 2 bases, J lost 15 bases, and 20 bases stayed unmatched. The CDR3 runs 16 residues. The germline V gene has CDR1 LGHNA and CDR2 YNFKEQ. CDR3: CASSQSSAGSEYTCYF. CDR3 coding DNA: TGTGCCAGCAGCCAATCCTCAGCGGGATCCGAATATACGTGCTATTTT.

V is TRBV4-1 and J is TRBJ1-5; possibly TRBD1 for D (5 bases). Per the germline V gene, CDR1 is MGHRA and CDR2 is YSYEKL. The CDR3 runs 20 residues. V was clipped by 0 bases and J by 10 bases, with 31 bases between them. Written as DNA, the CDR3 is TGCGCCAGCAGCCAAGAAGGTTACGGACGTGACAGTGGGTATAGCAATCCCCAGCATTTT. Translation gives CASSQEGYGRDSGYSNPQHF.

The chain carries TRBV23-1 and TRBJ2-3; the match to TRBD2 covers 7 bases. TRBV23-1 is treated as an ORF (open reading frame) with a function not yet certain. This CDR3 spans 13 amino acids. V was clipped by 2 bases and J by 9 bases; unmatched bases: 5. The CDR3 sequence: CASSQRDYITQYF. The CDR3 nucleotides are TGCGCCAGCAGTCAACGGGACTACATCACGCAGTATTTT.

This clonotype showed up just once. This chain connects TRBV5-1 to TRBJ1-6; 7 nucleotides align to TRBD1. This CDR3 has 16 residues. V trimming: 0 bases; J trimming: 9 bases; junction bases outside the gene matches: 9. Looked up from germline, CDR1 is SGHRS and CDR2 is YFSETQ. The CDR3 is CASSLGRQGGGSPLHF. Written as DNA, the CDR3 is TGCGCCAGCAGCTTGGGACGGCAGGGGGGAGGTTCACCCCTCCACTTT.

The sample holds a few counts of this clonotype. The rearrangement joins TRBV2 to TRBJ2-7; 8 bases map to TRBD2. After removal of 10 bases from V and 6 bases from J, the junction contained 5 bases not matched to a gene. The CDR3 is made up of 11 amino acids. CDR1 is SNHLY, CDR2 FYNNEI, per germline. CDR3 in amino acids: CAIGGAAEQYF. The CDR3 DNA follows: TGTGCCATCGGGGGGGCCGCCGAGCAGTACTTC.

This chain uses TRBV29-1 with TRBJ2-5; D is uncertain. The CDR3 runs to 13 residues. V gave up 4 bases and J gave up 4 bases, with 13 bases separating them. The germline CDR1 and CDR2 sequences are SQVTM and ANQGSEA. The CDR3 sequence is CSVGPEVPETQYF. The CDR3 DNA reads as TGCAGCGTTGGGCCCGAGGTCCCAGAGACCCAGTACTTC.

This clonotype was recorded a few times. V and J are TRBV4-3 and TRBJ1-2, with D hard to call. This CDR3 comprises 15 residues. V was clipped by 0 bases and J by 8 bases, with 16 bases between them. Germline V gene data show CDR1 as LGHNA and CDR2 as YSLEER. CDR3 sequence reads: CASSQERSRRDGYTF. The CDR3 coding sequence is TGCGCCAGCAGCCAAGAAAGAAGCCGGAGAGACGGCTACACCTTC.

The chain has TRBV12-3 or TRBV12-4 and TRBJ2-7; the D is unclear. V was pared by 0 bases and J by 4 bases, with 10 bases between. This CDR3 contains 14 residues. The CDR3 region is CASSLALPDYEQYF. CDR3 DNA: TGTGCCAGCAGTTTAGCTCTGCCCGATTACGAGCAGTACTTC.

There are many counts of this clonotype. J is TRBJ2-1 and V is TRBV12-3 or TRBV12-4; 10 bases line up with TRBD2. The CDR3 runs 14 residues. V shed 2 bases, J shed 12 bases, and the junction held 7 bases outside the gene matches. CDR3: CASSLSAGGPGQFF. CDR3 nucleotide sequence: TGTGCCAGCAGTTTATCAGCGGGAGGGCCGGGGCAGTTCTTC.

The chain uses TRBV7-6 and TRBJ2-7, with 8 bases that match TRBD2. The CDR3 is 16 amino acids. Trimming took 5 bases from V and 2 from J; bases not matched to a gene: 11. Germline V gene data show CDR1 as SGHVS and CDR2 as FNYEAQ. The DNA for the CDR3 is TGTGCCAGCAGCCCGGGGGCACGTAGCGGGGCCTACGAGCAGTACTTC. This sequence encodes CASSPGARSGAYEQYF.

The chain links TRBV6-2 or TRBV6-3 to TRBJ2-7, with D perhaps matching TRBD1 (6 bases). The V and J ends lost 2 bases and 2 bases respectively, with 10 bases between them. Germline CDR1 reads MNHEY; CDR2 reads SVGEGT. CDR3 size: 14 residues. The CDR3 spells CASSYLGTPYEQYF. In DNA, the CDR3 is TGTGCCAGCAGTTACCTTGGGACACCCTACGAGCAGTACTTC.

Only a few counts were recorded for this clonotype. V is TRBV5-5 and J is TRBJ2-5, with 11 bases identical to TRBD2. The CDR3 is made up of 18 amino acids. Germline V gene data show CDR1 as SGHKS and CDR2 as YYEKEE (reference sequence). The V segment lost 5 bases and the J segment 2 bases; nucleotides outside the gene matches: 14. CDR3 DNA sequence: TGTGCCAGCAGGTCTCTGGGACTAGCGGAACTGTTACAAGAGACCCAGTACTTC. Protein: CASRSLGLAELLQETQYF.